This T cell receptor (beta chain) was sequenced in a study of T cell repertoires in cytomegalovirus infection. Study summary: HLA-C-restricted CMV epitopes, recently identified, and well-studied HLA-B-restricted ones were used by the study. Shared public TCR beta signatures pointed to both CMV infection and a matching HLA type. Study results and caveats: Using cumulative public TCR beta family frequency, the authors identified those who carried CMV together with the relevant HLA.

MiXCR, run by TCRdb on the reads, gives a single entry per CDR3 protein. The table shows around 750,000 distinct CDR3 sequences, with over 25% occurring only once. A note on this clonotype: Its antigen remains unidentified.

The CDR3 has 18 amino acids. From germline, CDR1 is MNHEY and CDR2 SVGEGT. V lost 2 bases to trimming and J lost 0 bases; unmatched junction nucleotides: 10. This TCR derives from a human donor in good health (CMV status not recorded). Some clones in this sample may be carry-over from other donors' samples. V and J are TRBV6-2 or TRBV6-3 and TRBJ1-5; 7 nucleotides match TRBD1. The specimen was cultured CD8+ T cells from PBMCs, collected from culture after CMV antigen stimulation. This CDR3 is CASSYPGGQFYSNQPQHF. The CDR3 region has the DNA TGTGCCAGCAGTTACCCCGGGGGACAGTTTTATAGCAATCAGCCCCAGCATTTT.